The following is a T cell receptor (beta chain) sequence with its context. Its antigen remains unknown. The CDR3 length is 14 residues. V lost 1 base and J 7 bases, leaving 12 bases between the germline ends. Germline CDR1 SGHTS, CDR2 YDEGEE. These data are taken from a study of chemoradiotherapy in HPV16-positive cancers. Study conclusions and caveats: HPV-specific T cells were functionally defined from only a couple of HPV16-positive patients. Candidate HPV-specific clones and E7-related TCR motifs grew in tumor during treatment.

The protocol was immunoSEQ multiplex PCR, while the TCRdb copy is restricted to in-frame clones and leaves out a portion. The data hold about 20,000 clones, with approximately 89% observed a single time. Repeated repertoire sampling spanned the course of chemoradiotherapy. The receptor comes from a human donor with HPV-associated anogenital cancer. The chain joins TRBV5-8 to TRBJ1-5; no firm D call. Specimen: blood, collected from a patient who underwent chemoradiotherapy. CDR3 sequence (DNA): TGTGCCAGCAGCTTGCCGTTTGGGTCCCAGCCCCAGCATTTT. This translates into CASSLPFGSQPQHF.